Each of the 18 T cell receptor beta chains below was sequenced from the same sample in a study of blood T cell repertoires in COVID-19. Generated by immunoSEQ multiplex PCR, the TCRdb table keeps only in-frame clones and is missing some. Of approximately 200,000 clones listed, 85% were seen once; the top ten hold about 0.93%. Sequenced input: peripheral blood. The receptors here all came from a man in his forties with acute or convalescent COVID-19.

The rearrangement joins TRBV5-1 to TRBJ2-7; TRBD1 is a possible D gene (5 bases). The CDR3 extends over 14 amino acids. The germline V gene encodes CDR1 SGHRS and CDR2 YFSETQ. V was cut by 0 bases and J by 4 bases, with 11 bases left in between. The CDR3 bases are TGCGCCAGCAGCTTGGGGTGGCAGGGTTACGAGCAGTACTTC. This sequence encodes CASSLGWQGYEQYF.

This chain links TRBV9 with TRBJ1-4; 10 nucleotides agree with TRBD1. CDR1 SGDLS and CDR2 YYNGEE come from the germline V gene. J was trimmed by 6 bases and V by 2 bases; bases with no gene match: 1. The CDR3 has 14 residues. Written as DNA, the CDR3 is TGTGCCAGCAGCGTGACAGGGGGCGATGAAAAACTGTTTTTT. This codes for CASSVTGGDEKLFF. Using reference TRBV9 and TRBJ1-4 for the parts outside the CDR3, the full variable domain is DSGVTQTPKHLITATGQRVTLRCSPRSGDLSVYWYQQSLDQGLQFLIQYYNGEERAKGNILERFSAQQFPDLHSELNLSSLELGDSALYFCASSVTGGDEKLFFGSGTQLSVL.

V is TRBV30 and J is TRBJ2-1; TRBD2 might be the D (5 bases). The length of the CDR3 is 15 residues. The V end was cut by 0 bases, the J end by 0 bases, with 9 bases between. CDR1 is GTSNPN, CDR2 SVGIG, per germline (reference sequence). In DNA form, the CDR3 reads TGTGCCTGGAGTGTAGCGGAAAGCTCCTACAATGAGCAGTTCTTC. Its protein is CAWSVAESSYNEQFF.

The chain joins TRBV6-5 to TRBJ1-4; the D gene is possibly TRBD1 (5 bases). Trimming left V 4 bases short and J 8 bases short, with 11 bases between. CDR3 length: 13 residues. Germline CDR1 is MNHEY and CDR2 is SVGAGI. This chain's CDR3 is CASSLGATEKLFF. CDR3 in DNA: TGTGCCAGCAGTTTAGGGGCTACCGAAAAACTGTTTTTT.

The J gene is TRBJ2-3, the V gene TRBV7-9; D remains unclear. The V gene lost 2 bases and the J gene lost 1 base, with 7 bases spanning the gap. Germline CDR1 reads SEHNR; CDR2 reads FQNEAQ (reference sequence). The CDR3 extends over 14 amino acids. The CDR3 region has the DNA TGTGCCAGCAGCTTAATAACTGGCACAGATACGCAGTATTTT. Its protein is CASSLITGTDTQYF. Combining the CDR3 with reference TRBV7-9 and TRBJ2-3 gives the whole variable domain DTGVSQNPRHKITKRGQNVTFRCDPISEHNRLYWYRQTLGQGPEFLTYFQNEAQLEKSRLLSDRFSAERPKGSFSTLEIQRTEQGDSAMYLCASSLITGTDTQYFGPGTRLTVL.

The V gene is TRBV28, the J gene TRBJ1-5, with D perhaps TRBD1 (5 bases). In germline, CDR1 is MDHEN, CDR2 SYDVKM. The CDR3 extends over 19 amino acids. Between the trimmed V and J ends, which lost 4 bases and 6 bases, there was a span of 28 bases. The CDR3 protein is CASSSPGGGSPVVVQPQHF. DNA of the CDR3: TGTGCCAGCAGTTCCCCTGGGGGAGGCAGTCCAGTCGTGGTTCAGCCCCAGCATTTT.

V and J are TRBV29-1 and TRBJ2-5; 8 nucleotides agree with TRBD1. The V segment lost 4 bases and the J segment 5 bases; nucleotides outside the gene matches: 6. The CDR3 extends over 13 amino acids. The germline V gene encodes CDR1 SQVTM and CDR2 ANQGSEA. The CDR3 loop reads CSVGTGIVETQYF. The CDR3, as DNA: TGCAGCGTTGGGACAGGGATTGTGGAGACCCAGTACTTC.

A single count supports this clone. This chain uses TRBV28 with TRBJ1-1; 7 bases line up with TRBD1. The germline V gene has CDR1 MDHEN and CDR2 SYDVKM. V shed 7 bases, J shed 0 bases, and the junction held 2 bases outside the gene matches. CDR3 length: 13 residues. The CDR3 DNA is TGTGCCAGCATCGGGACAGTGAACACTGAAGCTTTCTTT. It codes for CASIGTVNTEAFF.

This clone came up once. The V and J genes are TRBV5-4 and TRBJ1-2; 9 bases map to TRBD1. The trim removed 0 bases at V and 2 bases at J, leaving 8 bases unmatched. Germline assignment: CDR1 SGHNT and CDR2 YYREEE (reference sequence). The CDR3 has 17 amino acids. CDR3 DNA: TGTGCCAGCAGCTTGGGACCGGGACAGGGACTGAACTATGGCTACACCTTC. It specifies CASSLGPGQGLNYGYTF.

V usage is TRBV18 and J usage is TRBJ2-3; TRBD2 matches at 12 bases. Germline V gene sequence: CDR1 KGHSH, CDR2 LQKENI. The CDR3 consists of 17 residues. Germline trimming cut 3 bases from V and 3 bases from J; bases unmatched to any gene: 7. In nucleotides, the CDR3 is TGTGCCAGCTCACCCCCTAAACTAGCGGGGGGTACAGATACGCAGTATTTT. Amino acid sequence: CASSPPKLAGGTDTQYF.

This chain uses TRBV5-8 with TRBJ1-5; 7 bases agree with TRBD1. V shed 6 bases and J 0 bases; nucleotides not matched to a gene: 9. The V gene's germline CDR1 is SGHTS and CDR2 YDEGEE. The CDR3 has 16 amino acids. CDR3 in DNA: TGTGCCAGCAACCCTACAGGGGACTCTAGCAATCAGCCCCAGCATTTT. Amino acids: CASNPTGDSSNQPQHF.

The chain joins TRBV21-1 to TRBJ1-1. TRBV21-1 is recorded as a pseudogene. This CDR3 region has 15 residues. The CDR3 here is CASSTWRAEDTEAFF. DNA for the CDR3: TGTGCCAGCAGCACTTGGAGGGCGGAAGACACTGAAGCTTTCTTT.

The CDR3 region has the DNA TGCAGCGTCCCACAAAACTATGGCTACACCTTC. Its translation is CSVPQNYGYTF. This chain uses TRBV29-1 with TRBJ1-2; D remains unclear. This CDR3 is built from 11 residues. CDR1 and CDR2 (germline): SQVTM, ANQGSEA. V shed 6 bases and J shed 2 bases, with 7 bases lying between them. Full variable domain (remainder filled in from reference TRBV29-1 and TRBJ1-2): SAVISQKPSRDICQRGTSLTIQCQVDSQVTMMFWYRQQPGQSLTLIATANQGSEATYESGFVIDKFPISRPNLTFSTLTVSNMSPEDSSIYLCSVPQNYGYTFGSGTRLTVV.

The CDR3: CASSLFDRGYTEAFF. DNA for the CDR3: TGTGCCAGCAGCTTATTTGACAGGGGTTACACTGAAGCTTTCTTT. The chain joins TRBV11-1 to TRBJ1-1, with 8 bases that match TRBD1. V was pared by 2 bases and J by 3 bases, with 5 bases of the junction left unmatched. The CDR3 is made up of 15 amino acids. Germline assignment: CDR1 SGHAT and CDR2 FQDESV (reference sequence). The variable domain in full, with the rest retrieved from reference TRBV11-1 and TRBJ1-1, is EAEVAQSPRYKITEKSQAVAFWCDPISGHATLYWYRQILGQGPELLVQFQDESVVDDSQLPKDRFSAERLKGVDSTLKIQPAELGDSAMYLCASSLFDRGYTEAFFGQGTRLTVV.

CDR3 sequence: CASSYGLGETQYF. CDR3 nucleotide sequence: TGCGCCAGCAGCTACGGACTCGGAGAGACCCAGTACTTC. V gene TRBV5-1 combines with J gene TRBJ2-5; weak D call: TRBD2 (5 bases). Germline CDR1 SGHRS, CDR2 YFSETQ. The CDR3 length is 13 residues. The ends were cut back, 3 bases at V and 4 bases at J, with 10 bases in the middle.

CDR3 coding DNA: TGTGCCAGCAGCACATCCCCGGGGGCAGATACGCAGTATTTT. Translated, it gives CASSTSPGADTQYF. This rearrangement joins TRBV7-8 to TRBJ2-3; D perhaps matches TRBD2 (6 bases). V gave up 5 bases and J gave up 4 bases, with 13 bases separating them. The CDR3 is 14 amino acids. The V gene's germline CDR1 is SGHVS and CDR2 FQNEAQ.

J is TRBJ1-5 and V is TRBV2, with D uncertain. CDR3 length equals 16 residues. V shed 7 bases and J shed 3 bases, with 19 bases lying between them. The germline gives CDR1 SNHLY, CDR2 FYNNEI. The CDR3 nucleotides read TGTGCCAGCATGGAGAGAGCGACCAAAATCAATCAGCCCCAGCATTTT. Protein product: CASMERATKINQPQHF. The whole variable domain, filled in from reference TRBV2 and TRBJ1-5, reads EPEVTQTPSHQVTQMGQEVILRCVPISNHLYFYWYRQILGQKVEFLVSFYNNEISEKSEIFDDQFSVERPDGSNFTLKIRSTKLEDSAMYFCASMERATKINQPQHFGDGTRLSIL.

The chain is built from TRBV7-2 and TRBJ2-3; D unclear. Germline values: CDR1 SGHTA, CDR2 FQGNSA. This CDR3 comprises 13 residues. V lost 1 base to trimming and J lost 6 bases, with 8 bases between them. CDR3 in amino acids: CASSLVGADTQYF. The CDR3 coding sequence is TGTGCCAGCAGCTTAGTCGGAGCGGATACGCAGTATTTT.